What follows are 21 T cell receptor beta chains derived from one specimen sequenced in a study of tumor-infiltrating lymphocytes in primary liver carcinoma. The researchers obtained blood RNA from unsorted whole blood and also extracted germline DNA. A constant-region primer served to make TCR beta cDNA from about 0.45 ug total RNA. Three nested multiplex PCR rounds of slightly modified ARM-PCR generated TCR beta libraries. Both of the initial two PCR rounds ran for about 9 cycles and employed TRBV1-TRBV30 forward primers alongside a C-beta reverse primer. Using its own MiXCR run on the multiplex PCR reads, TCRdb lists one record per CDR3 protein. The data hold around 210,000 distinct CDR3 sequences, with about two thirds observed a single time. The sample comprised peripheral blood. Receptors were obtained from a woman aged 55-70 years with primary liver carcinoma and hepatitis B virus infection.

This clonotype came up many times. The chain links TRBV6-1 to TRBJ1-2; no clear D gene. The CDR3 runs 12 residues. Trimming removed 3 bases at V and 4 bases at J, with 6 bases between. Germline CDR1 is MNHNS and CDR2 is SASEGT. CDR3 nucleotide sequence: TGTGCCAGCAGTGACAGTAGCTATGGCTACACCTTC. This translates into CASSDSSYGYTF.

Remarks on this clonotype: The junction shows a germline mismatch at one end, possibly a read error. The chain carries TRBV11-3 and TRBJ2-3; 8 nucleotides line up with TRBD2. Germline V lookup: CDR1 SGHNT, CDR2 YENEEA. The CDR3 contains 17 residues. CDR3 coding DNA: TGTGCCAGCAGCTTTGAGGGACTAGTGGGAGTAACGGATACGCTGTATTTT. It is translated as CASSFEGLVGVTDTLYF.

This clonotype was counted only a few times. A much larger clone sits a single nucleotide away, making a read error possible. This chain uses TRBV29-1 with TRBJ2-2; D is possibly TRBD1 or TRBD2 (5 bases each). This CDR3 is 17 amino acids long. Trimming removed 8 bases from V and 5 bases from J, with 27 bases in between. CDR1 and CDR2 from the germline V gene are SQVTM and ANQGSEA. The CDR3 here is CSLSRSGTTGVTGELFF. CDR3 coding DNA: TGCAGCTTAAGCAGGTCCGGGACCACCGGGGTGACCGGGGAGCTGTTTTTT.

This clonotype appeared a single time. At one end, the junction sequence differs from germline, possibly due to a read error. This CDR3 is CASSLVGLMSYNEQSF. Written as DNA, the CDR3 is TGTGCCAGCAGCTTAGTGGGGCTCATGTCCTACAATGAGCAGTCCTTC. The genes are TRBV11-1 and TRBJ2-1; possible D gene TRBD1, 5 bases. The CDR3 extends over 16 amino acids. Germline lookup yields CDR1 SGHAT and CDR2 FQDESV (reference sequence).

The chain is built from TRBV6-1 and TRBJ2-1; 10 bases match TRBD2. J lost 6 bases, V lost 7 bases, and 9 bases had no gene match. The CDR3 length is 15 residues. Germline V CDR1 and CDR2: MNHNS, SASEGT. The CDR3 here is CASNDGTSAFNEQFF. The CDR3 coding sequence is TGTGCCAGCAATGACGGGACTAGCGCTTTCAATGAGCAGTTCTTC.

This chain uses TRBV7-9 with TRBJ2-7; TRBD2 matches 8 bases. CDR3 length: 14 residues. The germline gives CDR1 SEHNR, CDR2 FQNEAQ (reference sequence). After removal of 8 bases from V and 6 bases from J, the junction contained 12 bases not matched to a gene. The CDR3 nucleotides are TGTGCCAGCTGCATCCCCGGGGGGGGCGGCGAGCAGTACTTC. This encodes CASCIPGGGGEQYF.

This rearrangement joins TRBV28 to TRBJ2-7, with D uncertain. Trimming stripped 3 bases from V and 0 bases from J, with 12 bases between. Germline V gene sequence: CDR1 MDHEN, CDR2 SYDVKM. This CDR3 region has 15 residues. The CDR3 nucleotides read TGTGCCAGCAGTTTCGCCGGGTCAGCCTCCTACGAGCAGTACTTC. It encodes CASSFAGSASYEQYF.

This clonotype was observed a few times. One base away lies a much larger clone, so this may be a sequencing read error. The V call is TRBV5-4, the J call TRBJ2-7, with 10 bases that match TRBD1. Looked up from germline, CDR1 is SGHNT and CDR2 is YYREEE (reference sequence). The CDR3 covers 15 residues. V gave up 5 bases and J gave up 2 bases; unmatched junction bases: 7. The CDR3 DNA follows: TGTGCCAGCAGGTCCGGGACAGGGGCGACCTACGAGCAGTACTTC. Translation gives CASRSGTGATYEQYF.

The gene calls are TRBV5-1 and TRBJ2-1, with no clear D. The CDR3 length is 15 residues. The germline gives CDR1 SGHRS, CDR2 YFSETQ. The V gene lost 4 bases and the J gene lost 1 base, with 12 bases spanning the gap. The CDR3, as DNA: TGCGCCAGCAGCCCGGCGCTGGGGTCCTACAATGAGCAGTTCTTC. This translates into CASSPALGSYNEQFF.

Comments on this clonotype: It is likely a read error, because the conserved phenylalanine at the end of the CDR3 is missing. The chain recombines TRBV12-3 or TRBV12-4 with TRBJ2-7; TRBD2 might be the D (5 bases). The CDR3 loop spans 15 amino acids. Trimming cost V 2 bases and J 1 base, with 12 bases left between them. The CDR3 here is CASSLWSGESYEQYL. DNA for the CDR3: TGTGCCAGCAGTTTATGGTCTGGGGAGTCCTACGAGCAGTACCTC.

The chain links TRBV11-2 to TRBJ1-4; D is ambiguous. This CDR3 comprises 12 residues. Trimming stripped 4 bases from V and 7 bases from J, with 7 bases between. Germline V CDR1 and CDR2: SGHAT, FQNNGV. The CDR3 sequence: CASSSVPEKLFF. The CDR3 DNA reads as TGTGCCAGCAGCTCAGTCCCTGAAAAACTGTTTTTT.

This clonotype was picked up many times. The V gene is TRBV11-2, the J gene TRBJ2-4; a weak D match, TRBD2 (6 bases). Germline V gene sequence: CDR1 SGHAT, CDR2 FQNNGV. Trimming shortened V by 0 bases and J by 9 bases, and 15 bases separated the two germline ends. This CDR3 has 15 amino acids. The CDR3, as DNA: TGTGCCAGCAGCTTAGACTATAGGGGTAGCGGCATTCAGTACTTC. It encodes CASSLDYRGSGIQYF.

On this clonotype: A read error may be the cause here, since a much bigger clone is one base away. This chain connects TRBV4-1 to TRBJ1-5; D is unresolved. Germline assignment: CDR1 MGHRA and CDR2 YSYEKL. The CDR3 spans 12 residues. The CDR3 DNA is TGCGTCAGCAGCCAAGTCGGTCAGCCCCAGCATTTT. This encodes CVSSQVGQPQHF.

This clonotype was seen at least ten times. This rearrangement joins TRBV5-5 to TRBJ2-1; no definite D call. The CDR3 runs to 15 residues. Trimming removed 2 bases at V and 0 bases at J, with 9 bases between. Looked up from germline, CDR1 is SGHKS and CDR2 is YYEKEE (reference sequence). CDR3 amino acids: CASSLQQNSYNEQFF. CDR3 nucleotide sequence: TGTGCCAGCAGCTTACAACAAAACTCCTACAATGAGCAGTTCTTC. Full variable domain (remainder filled in from reference TRBV5-5 and TRBJ2-1): DAGVTQSPTHLIKTRGQQVTLRCSPISGHKSVSWYQQVLGQGPQFIFQYYEKEERGRGNFPDRFSARQFPNYSSELNVNALLLGDSALYLCASSLQQNSYNEQFFGPGTRLTVL.

Notes on this clonotype: A junction end diverges from the germline sequence, so it may reflect a read error. The V and J genes are TRBV11-2 and TRBJ2-5, with a possible D match to TRBD1 (6 bases). This CDR3 is built from 14 residues. Looked up from germline, CDR1 is SGHAT and CDR2 is FQNNGV. CDR3 sequence: CACRYSGEHETQYF. In DNA, the CDR3 is TGTGCCTGCAGGTACTCAGGGGAACATGAGACCCAGTACTTC. Together with reference TRBV11-2 and TRBJ2-5, the CDR3 gives the full variable domain: EAGVAQSPRYKIIEKRQSVAFWCNPISGHATLYWYQQILGQGPKLLIQFQNNGVVDDSQLPKDRFSAERLKGVDSTLKIQPAKLEDSAVYLCACRYSGEHETQYFGPGTRLLVL.

In this sample, this clonotype turned up many times. The genes are TRBV11-1 and TRBJ2-7, with TRBD2 matching 12 bases. The V segment lost 2 bases and the J segment 2 bases; nucleotides outside the gene matches: 10. This CDR3 has 18 amino acids. Germline CDR1 reads SGHAT; CDR2 reads FQDESV (reference sequence). CDR3 coding DNA: TGTGCCAGCAGCTTAAGGGGGACGACTAGCGGGAGACCCTACGAGCAGTACTTC. This sequence encodes CASSLRGTTSGRPYEQYF.

The sample holds many counts of this clonotype. The chain couples TRBV29-1 to TRBJ2-3; a weak D match, TRBD2 (6 bases). V was cut by 3 bases and J by 6 bases, with 10 bases left in between. The CDR3 sequence is 12 residues long. The V gene's germline CDR1 is SQVTM and CDR2 ANQGSEA. The CDR3 protein is CSVESGFDTQYF. DNA for the CDR3: TGCAGCGTTGAGAGCGGGTTCGATACGCAGTATTTT.

Comments on this clonotype: Possible read error: a much larger clone is one base away. This chain connects TRBV12-3 or TRBV12-4 to TRBJ2-3, with D maybe TRBD1 (6 bases). This CDR3 is built from 15 residues. The CDR3 region is CANSFPRGSTDTQYF. CDR3 sequence (DNA): TGTGCCAACAGTTTCCCCAGGGGAAGCACAGATACGCAGTATTTT.

For this clonotype: The junction departs from germline at one end; a sequencing error may be responsible. This chain links TRBV5-6 with TRBJ2-7; D may be TRBD1 (6 bases). Germline assignment: CDR1 SGHDT and CDR2 YYEEEE. The length of the CDR3 is 15 residues. The CDR3 region is CASSSLPTGGHEHYF. The CDR3 region has the DNA TGTGCCAGCAGCTCCCTTCCGACAGGTGGCCACGAGCACTACTTC. The whole variable domain, remainder taken from reference TRBV5-6 and TRBJ2-7, is DAGVTQSPTHLIKTRGQQVTLRCSPKSGHDTVSWYQQALGQGPQFIFQYYEEEERQRGNFPDRFSGHQFPNYSSELNVNALLLGDSALYLCASSSLPTGGHEHYFGPGTRLTVT.

The genes are TRBV2 and TRBJ1-6; 8 nucleotides line up with TRBD1. CDR1 SNHLY and CDR2 FYNNEI come from the germline V gene. This CDR3 has 17 amino acids. V trimming: 4 bases; J trimming: 9 bases; junction bases outside the gene matches: 14. As DNA, the CDR3 is TGTGCCAGCAGTGCTGGGTGGCAGGGGGCCTCCGGTTCACCCCTCCACTTT. Amino acid sequence: CASSAGWQGASGSPLHF.

On this clonotype: A clone one base away is much larger, so this may be a read error. DNA of the CDR3: TGTGCCAGCTTCGAGAGTGGGAATGAGCAGTTCTTC. Protein: CASFESGNEQFF. The chain uses TRBV6-6 and TRBJ2-1; D is undetermined. The CDR3 loop spans 12 amino acids. V was cut by 8 bases and J by 7 bases, with 12 bases left in between. Germline V lookup: CDR1 MNHNY, CDR2 SVGAGI (reference sequence).